These 7 T cell receptor beta chains originate from one sample sequenced in a study of shared clonotypes between healthy human individuals. The method was immunoSEQ multiplex PCR; TCRdb's version includes in-frame clones alone and lacks a portion of them. The sample lists 550,000 to 800,000 clones; around 72% were seen once. The sequencing sample was made of memory CD4+ T cells sorted from blood. Subset described: CD45RA-negative fraction. Receptor source: a woman in her twenties or thirties in good health.

On this clone itself: Being one base from a much bigger clone, this may be a read error. The rearrangement joins TRBV27 to TRBJ1-1; 8 bases map to TRBD1. The CDR3 is 11 residues long. Germline V CDR1 and CDR2: MNHEY, SMNVEV (reference sequence). The CDR3 DNA reads TGTACCAGCAGTTTCAGGGGGCAAGCTTTCTTT. Translated: CTSSFRGQAFF.

This clone was picked up a small number of times. This chain joins TRBV5-5 and TRBJ1-3, with D unresolved. The CDR3 has 12 amino acids. With 6 bases removed from V and 4 bases from J, the gap between germline ends came to 8 bases. The germline V gene encodes CDR1 SGHKS and CDR2 YYEKEE (reference sequence). The CDR3 spells CASTRLGNTIYF. Written as DNA, the CDR3 is TGTGCCAGCACGCGTTTGGGAAACACCATATATTTT.

Comments on this clone: At one end, the junction sequence differs from germline, possibly due to a read error. Other DNA sequences in this sample translate to the same CDR3. This chain connects TRBV30 to TRBJ1-2; D is ambiguous. Germline V gene lookup returns CDR1 GTSNPN and CDR2 SVGIG (reference sequence). The CDR3 covers 12 residues. The CDR3: CAWSALSYGYTF. In DNA form, the CDR3 reads TGCGCCTGGAGTGCCCTCTCCTATGGCTACACCTTC.

The chain couples TRBV7-3 to TRBJ1-2; TRBD1 matches at 8 bases. Germline CDR1 reads SGHTA; CDR2 reads FQGTGA. CDR3 length equals 12 residues. Here the CDR3 DNA reads TGTGCTGAGGGACAGGAAAACTATGGCTACACCTTC. It yields the protein CAEGQENYGYTF.

This clone was seen at least ten times. CDR3 sequence: CASSQTSDRGLEKLFF. The CDR3 bases are TGTGCCAGCAGCCAAACCTCCGACAGGGGGCTTGAAAAACTGTTTTTT. The rearrangement links TRBV7-6 to TRBJ1-4; 10 bases line up with TRBD1. This CDR3 has 16 residues. Per germline, CDR1 SGHVS and CDR2 FNYEAQ. The V segment lost 5 bases and the J segment 7 bases; nucleotides outside the gene matches: 10.

The chain employs TRBV28 and TRBJ2-4, with D maybe TRBD1 (6 bases). V dropped 8 bases and J dropped 3 bases, with 20 bases sitting between them. The CDR3 runs 16 residues. CDR1 and CDR2 from the germline V gene are MDHEN and SYDVKM. The CDR3 coding sequence is TGTGCCAGCCGACCCGGGACACGGATAATCAAAAACATTCAGTACTTC. It translates to CASRPGTRIIKNIQYF. Supplemented by reference TRBV28 and TRBJ2-4, the full variable domain reads DVKVTQSSRYLVKRTGEKVFLECVQDMDHENMFWYRQDPGLGLRLIYFSYDVKMKEKGDIPEGYSVSREKKERFSLILESASTNQTSMYLCASRPGTRIIKNIQYFGAGTRLSVL.

This chain links TRBV27 with TRBJ2-7, with 10 nucleotides matching TRBD1. V lost 5 bases and J lost 3; bases outside the gene matches: 4. This CDR3 is 14 amino acids long. Per the germline V gene, CDR1 is MNHEY and CDR2 is SMNVEV (reference sequence). The CDR3 sequence: CASSRTGGNYEQYF. The CDR3 bases are TGTGCCAGCAGTCGGACAGGGGGAAACTACGAGCAGTACTTC.